This passage covers 24 T cell receptor beta chains from one sample sequenced in a study of CD8 T cells in ankylosing spondylitis (dated 2017 in TCRdb). Library preparation employed 5' RACE. Sequencing relied on an Illumina HiSeq 2500. The raw public reads went through TCRdb reprocessing: fastp at Q25, MiXCR clone calling, in-frame beta chains kept. Every entry covers one CDR3 protein and lists the most common genes and DNA from its rows. This sample has 250,000 to 400,000 distinct CDR3 sequences in its table, and 11% of those were observed once. Together, the top ten hold about 10% of the sample. The sample taken for sequencing was blood, either unsorted or a sorted T cell fraction (not recorded which). The receptors were sampled from a female donor with ankylosing spondylitis or in good health (not recorded which).

This clonotype was counted ten times or more. The chain carries TRBV6-4 and TRBJ2-1; TRBD2 agrees at 16 bases. The CDR3 runs to 15 residues. The germline V gene encodes CDR1 MRHNA and CDR2 SNTAGT. V gave up 6 bases and J gave up 9 bases; unmatched junction bases: 5. The CDR3 sequence is CASRGTSGRATEQFF. The DNA for the CDR3 is TGTGCCAGCAGGGGGACTAGCGGGAGGGCGACTGAGCAGTTCTTC.

Remarks on this clonotype: A much larger clone is a single base away; this may be a read error. The rearrangement uses TRBV12-3 or TRBV12-4 and TRBJ2-2; 12 bases match TRBD2. The V gene end was trimmed by 8 bases and the J gene end by 2 bases; junction bases not matched to a gene: 12. The CDR3 totals 18 residues. The CDR3 reads CASCLKLAGGVNTGELFF. The CDR3 nucleotides read TGTGCCAGCTGCTTGAAACTAGCGGGAGGAGTAAACACCGGGGAGCTGTTTTTT.

This clonotype showed up many times. The chain employs TRBV20-1 and TRBJ2-1; D is ambiguous. This CDR3 is built from 14 residues. Germline lookup yields CDR1 DFQATT and CDR2 SNEGSKA (reference sequence). V dropped 2 bases and J dropped 0 bases, with 8 bases sitting between them. CDR3 amino acids: CSARSPSSYNEQFF. CDR3 in DNA: TGCAGTGCTAGATCTCCGAGCTCCTACAATGAGCAGTTCTTC.

This clonotype was counted many times. This chain connects TRBV7-6 to TRBJ2-7, with D tentatively TRBD2 (7 bases). The germline V and J ends were trimmed by 5 bases and 5 bases, with 19 bases remaining between them. The CDR3 has 15 amino acids. Germline V lookup: CDR1 SGHVS, CDR2 FNYEAQ. The CDR3 DNA reads TGTGCCAGCAGCGATCAAGGGGGGGAGTTCCACGAGCAGTACTTC. Protein: CASSDQGGEFHEQYF.

This clonotype was detected only a few times. This chain links TRBV11-2 with TRBJ2-2, with 10 bases lining up with TRBD1. After removal of 2 bases from V and 3 bases from J, the junction contained 12 bases not matched to a gene. The CDR3 loop spans 19 amino acids. CDR1 is SGHAT, CDR2 FQNNGV, per germline. CDR3 protein: CASSLRRHPGQGYTGELFF. The CDR3 DNA reads as TGTGCCAGCAGCTTAAGGAGACATCCGGGACAGGGGTACACCGGGGAGCTGTTTTTT.

This clonotype was counted only a few times. J is TRBJ2-3 and V is TRBV25-1, with 10 bases that match TRBD1. J was trimmed by 0 bases and V by 2 bases; bases with no gene match: 5. The germline V gene has CDR1 MGHDK and CDR2 SYGVNS. This CDR3 is 17 amino acids long. The CDR3 DNA sequence: TGTGCCAGCAGTGAAAGAAGGGACAGGGGTAGCACAGATACGCAGTATTTT. This sequence encodes CASSERRDRGSTDTQYF.

This clonotype occurred many times. The chain recombines TRBV18 with TRBJ2-1; no clear D. CDR1 and CDR2 (germline): KGHSH, LQKENI. The CDR3 sequence is 12 residues long. V lost 7 bases to trimming and J lost 4 bases, with 8 bases between them. CDR3 amino acids: CASLEGYNEQFF. The CDR3 DNA sequence: TGTGCCAGCTTGGAAGGTTACAATGAGCAGTTCTTC.

In its sample, this clonotype was seen a few times. The rearrangement joins TRBV7-8 to TRBJ2-1; D is uncertain. The V gene lost 1 base and the J gene lost 1 base, with 8 bases spanning the gap. Per the germline V gene, CDR1 is SGHVS and CDR2 is FQNEAQ. This CDR3 has 15 amino acids. CDR3 coding DNA: TGTGCCAGCAGCTTAGTATCCCTTTCCTACAATGAGCAGTTCTTC. Its protein is CASSLVSLSYNEQFF. The variable domain in full, completed from reference TRBV7-8 and TRBJ2-1, reads GAGVSQSPRYKVAKRGQDVALRCDPISGHVSLFWYQQALGQGPEFLTYFQNEAQLDKSGLPSDRFFAERPEGSVSTLKIQRTQQEDSAVYLCASSLVSLSYNEQFFGPGTRLTVL.

This clonotype was observed a few times. The V call is TRBV10-3, the J call TRBJ2-1, with TRBD2 identical over 9 bases. This CDR3 is 15 amino acids long. CDR1 and CDR2 (germline): ENHRY, SYGVKD. Trimming took 2 bases from V and 5 from J; bases not matched to a gene: 4. CDR3 nucleotide sequence: TGTGCCATCAGTGAGAGGTTAGCGGGGGACAATGAGCAGTTCTTC. Translated: CAISERLAGDNEQFF.

This clonotype was recorded many times. The chain has TRBV16 and TRBJ2-3; tentatively, D is TRBD2 (5 bases). With 1 base removed from V and 0 bases from J, the gap between germline ends came to 14 bases. The CDR3 is 17 residues long. Germline values: CDR1 KGHSY, CDR2 FQNENV. CDR3 residues: CASSQLTAEPSTDTQYF. CDR3 bases: TGTGCCAGCAGCCAATTAACAGCGGAACCTAGCACAGATACGCAGTATTTT.

The chain joins TRBV7-2 to TRBJ2-2; tentatively, D is TRBD1 (6 bases). V lost 5 bases and J lost 1, with 11 bases in between. In germline, CDR1 is SGHTA, CDR2 FQGNSA. CDR3 length: 15 amino acids. CDR3 coding DNA: TGTGCCAGCAGCCGGGACATCTTGAACACCGGGGAGCTGTTTTTT. Its translation: CASSRDILNTGELFF.

This clonotype has only a few counts. CDR3 bases: TGTGCCAGCAGCTTTTTAGGTCAGGGGGAAGGGGAGCAGTTCTTC. Encoded protein: CASSFLGQGEGEQFF. J is TRBJ2-1 and V is TRBV7-6; 7 nucleotides match TRBD1. V was pared by 3 bases and J by 10 bases, with 12 bases of the junction left unmatched. The germline V gene encodes CDR1 SGHVS and CDR2 FNYEAQ. The CDR3 runs 15 residues.

This clonotype was found many times. The chain joins TRBV20-1 to TRBJ1-4; no clear D gene. Germline CDR1 and CDR2: DFQATT and SNEGSKA (reference sequence). The CDR3 extends over 15 amino acids. V lost 3 bases and J 6 bases, leaving 17 bases between the germline ends. For the CDR3, the DNA is TGCAGTGCTAGCTCCCTTTCCCGGTGGGATGAAAAACTGTTTTTT. Translation gives CSASSLSRWDEKLFF.

The chain couples TRBV12-3 or TRBV12-4 to TRBJ2-7, with D tentatively TRBD1 (5 bases). This CDR3 comprises 15 residues. Trimming shortened V by 2 bases and J by 0 bases, and 11 bases separated the two germline ends. The CDR3 sequence is CASSLKGFSSYEQYF. For the CDR3, the DNA is TGTGCCAGCAGTTTAAAGGGGTTCAGCTCCTACGAGCAGTACTTC.

The chain links TRBV7-8 to TRBJ1-6; no firm D call. The germline gives CDR1 SGHVS, CDR2 FQNEAQ. Deletions cut 1 base from V and 8 bases from J, with 6 bases between. CDR3 length: 13 residues. The CDR3 region is CASSLGTYSPLHF. CDR3 DNA sequence: TGTGCCAGCAGCTTAGGGACTTATTCACCCCTCCACTTT.

The table lists this clonotype with many counts. V gene TRBV4-3 combines with J gene TRBJ2-7; D tentatively fits TRBD1 or TRBD2 (5 bases each). This CDR3 comprises 12 residues. Germline CDR1 and CDR2: LGHNA and YSLEER. The V and J ends lost 0 bases and 13 bases respectively, with 13 bases between them. The CDR3 spells CASSQEGTRIYF. The CDR3 bases are TGCGCCAGCAGCCAAGAGGGGACCCGAATCTACTTC.

The sample holds a few counts of this clonotype. The J gene is TRBJ1-1, the V gene TRBV20-1; D unclear. This CDR3 region has 15 residues. Germline values: CDR1 DFQATT, CDR2 SNEGSKA (reference sequence). V was trimmed by 6 bases and J by 3 bases, leaving 20 bases between them. CDR3 loop: CSARTVLGLDTEAFF. The CDR3 bases are TGCAGTGCGCGGACGGTCCTGGGCCTAGACACTGAAGCTTTCTTT.

The V and J genes are TRBV15 and TRBJ1-5; D remains ambiguous. CDR1 LNHNV and CDR2 YYDKDF come from the germline V gene (reference sequence). The CDR3 is 16 residues long. Trimming removed 5 bases at V and 2 bases at J, with 16 bases between. The CDR3 DNA sequence: TGTGCCACCAGCCTAGAGGGCAGGACCCGCAATCAGCCCCAGCATTTT. This encodes CATSLEGRTRNQPQHF.

This clonotype was seen at least ten times. The chain has TRBV20-1 and TRBJ2-5; no firm D call. This CDR3 is built from 15 residues. The germline V gene has CDR1 DFQATT and CDR2 SNEGSKA (reference sequence). Trimming cost V 3 bases and J 5 bases, with 19 bases left between them. The CDR3 DNA reads TGCAGTGCTAGGACCCTAGGATTATCCCCGGAGACCCAGTACTTC. Translating it yields CSARTLGLSPETQYF.

This clonotype was found a few times. V gene TRBV20-1 combines with J gene TRBJ2-7; D unresolved. The CDR3 sequence is 12 residues long. The V end was cut by 4 bases, the J end by 6 bases, with 13 bases between. The germline V gene has CDR1 DFQATT and CDR2 SNEGSKA (reference sequence). The CDR3 bases are TGCAGTGCTACCCCCTCGTCGTTCGAGCAGTACTTC. Protein product: CSATPSSFEQYF.

This clonotype was observed at least ten times. The chain recombines TRBV3-1 with TRBJ1-1; D is perhaps TRBD1 (5 bases). This CDR3 contains 14 residues. CDR1 is LGHDT, CDR2 YNNKEL, per germline (reference sequence). Trimming took 4 bases from V and 1 from J, leaving 10 bases between them. The CDR3 DNA is TGTGCCAGCAGCCTCATGAGGGGGAACACTGAAGCTTTCTTT. This codes for CASSLMRGNTEAFF.

This clonotype was seen a handful of times. The genes are TRBV28 and TRBJ1-3; D possibly corresponds to TRBD1 (5 bases). The V and J ends lost 8 bases and 2 bases respectively, with 13 bases between them. This CDR3 has 14 amino acids. The germline CDR1 and CDR2 sequences are MDHEN and SYDVKM. The CDR3 DNA follows: TGTGCCAGCGGCGGGGCAGCGGCTGGAAACACCATATATTTT. This gives the protein CASGGAAAGNTIYF.

Notes on this clonotype: Possible read error: a much larger clone is one base away. This chain uses TRBV5-1 with TRBJ2-2, with D uncertain. The length of the CDR3 is 15 residues. Between the trimmed V and J ends, which lost 1 base and 5 bases, there was a span of 12 bases. Germline CDR1 SGHRS, CDR2 YFSETQ. The CDR3 nucleotides are TGCGCCAGCAGCTTGACCCGAGGAGAAACCGGGGAGCTGTTTTTT. The encoded protein is CASSLTRGETGELFF.

Concerning this clonotype: Being one base from a much bigger clone, this may be a read error. This chain connects TRBV20-1 to TRBJ2-5, with 8 nucleotides matching TRBD2. J gave up 0 bases and V 8 bases, and 17 bases lay outside the gene matches. The CDR3 extends over 17 amino acids. CDR1 is DFQATT and CDR2 is SNEGSKA in the germline V gene (reference sequence). As DNA, the CDR3 is TGCAGTCCTTTTGCCCCCTTTGGCGGGGGGTACCAAGAGACCCAGTACTTC. This sequence encodes CSPFAPFGGGYQETQYF.